Shown below are 26 T cell receptor beta chains from a single sample sequenced in a study of blood T cell repertoires in COVID-19. The protocol was immunoSEQ multiplex PCR, while the TCRdb copy is restricted to in-frame clones and leaves out a portion. The sample consists of around 230,000 clones, about 86% of them appearing once. The source material was PBMCs or T cells enriched from blood (not recorded which). The receptors shown here come from a woman aged 35 to 49 with acute COVID-19.

A few counts support this clone. CDR3 in DNA: TGTGCCAGTAGTACGGAGGACAATCAGCCCCAGCATTTT. Protein: CASSTEDNQPQHF. This chain connects TRBV19 to TRBJ1-5; no definite D call. CDR1 is LNHDA and CDR2 is SQIVND in the germline V gene (reference sequence). This CDR3 comprises 13 residues. Trimming cost V 4 bases and J 3 bases, with 7 bases left between them.

The CDR3 reads CASSNLDRINEKLFF. The CDR3 DNA follows: TGTGCCAGCAGCAACCTGGACAGGATTAATGAAAAACTGTTTTTT. V and J are TRBV5-6 and TRBJ1-4; 7 positions match TRBD1. Trimming removed 4 bases from V and 4 bases from J; junction bases left unmatched: 7. Per germline, CDR1 SGHDT and CDR2 YYEEEE. The CDR3 has 15 amino acids. The full variable domain, with the rest looked up from reference TRBV5-6 and TRBJ1-4, is DAGVTQSPTHLIKTRGQQVTLRCSPKSGHDTVSWYQQALGQGPQFIFQYYEEEERQRGNFPDRFSGHQFPNYSSELNVNALLLGDSALYLCASSNLDRINEKLFFGSGTQLSVL.

The gene calls are TRBV4-1 and TRBJ2-7, with a tentative D call TRBD2 (5 bases). The CDR3 covers 15 residues. Looked up from germline, CDR1 is MGHRA and CDR2 is YSYEKL. Trimming removed 4 bases from V and 5 bases from J, with 18 bases in between. CDR3 in amino acids: CASSRSTSSPDEQYF. In DNA form, the CDR3 reads TGCGCCAGCAGCCGCTCTACTAGTTCCCCAGACGAGCAGTACTTC.

The chain joins TRBV7-9 to TRBJ2-1; D unclear. The CDR3 length is 12 residues. V was shortened by 3 bases and J by 10 bases, with 10 bases between the two germline ends. CDR1 is SEHNR and CDR2 is FQNEAQ in the germline V gene (reference sequence). The CDR3 is CASSFGRVEQFF. The DNA of the CDR3 is TGTGCCAGCAGCTTTGGTCGGGTCGAGCAGTTCTTC.

The V gene is TRBV7-3, the J gene TRBJ1-1; TRBD1 might be the D (6 bases). The ends were cut back, 4 bases at V and 5 bases at J, with 11 bases in the middle. CDR1 is SGHTA, CDR2 FQGTGA, per germline. CDR3 length: 13 residues. CDR3 sequence (DNA): TGTGCCAGCAGCTCAGGGGTGCGGACTGAAGCTTTCTTT. Its protein is CASSSGVRTEAFF.

This clone was picked up one time. The V and J genes are TRBV6-1 and TRBJ2-7, with 11 bases matching TRBD2. Germline trimming cut 1 base from V and 3 bases from J; bases unmatched to any gene: 14. CDR3 length equals 19 residues. Germline lookup yields CDR1 MNHNS and CDR2 SASEGT. Here the CDR3 reads CASSEVVGLAGGPYYEQYF. In DNA, the CDR3 is TGTGCCAGCAGTGAAGTGGTGGGTTTAGCGGGAGGGCCGTACTACGAGCAGTACTTC.

In its sample, this clone was seen once. The V and J genes are TRBV5-1 and TRBJ2-5; D uncertain. Germline-derived CDR1 and CDR2 are SGHRS and YFSETQ. This CDR3 has 11 amino acids. Deletions cut 5 bases from V and 7 bases from J, with 9 bases between. This CDR3 reads CASRGSGTQYF. The CDR3 bases are TGCGCCAGCAGGGGCTCCGGGACCCAGTACTTC. Variable domain in full (rest from reference TRBV5-1 and TRBJ2-5): KAGVTQTPRYLIKTRGQQVTLSCSPISGHRSVSWYQQTPGQGLQFLFEYFSETQRNKGNFPGRFSGRQFSNSRSEMNVSTLELGDSALYLCASRGSGTQYFGPGTRLLVL.

The chain is built from TRBV11-3 and TRBJ2-5; 8 bases are a match to TRBD2. Germline lookup yields CDR1 SGHNT and CDR2 YENEEA. This CDR3 has 13 residues. V was clipped by 5 bases and J by 3 bases; unmatched bases: 2. CDR3 bases: TGTGCCAGCAGCGTCGGGGGGGAAGAGACCCAGTACTTC. This translates into CASSVGGEETQYF.

The chain recombines TRBV29-1 with TRBJ1-3, with D tentatively TRBD1 (6 bases). CDR1 is SQVTM and CDR2 is ANQGSEA in the germline V gene. The CDR3 consists of 12 residues. V was clipped by 4 bases and J by 2 bases, with 6 bases between them. CDR3 in DNA: TGCAGCGTTGGGACAGCTGGAAACACCATATATTTT. This gives the protein CSVGTAGNTIYF.

The chain links TRBV9 to TRBJ1-1; D unclear. The ends were cut back, 4 bases at V and 4 bases at J, with 17 bases in the middle. Germline lookup yields CDR1 SGDLS and CDR2 YYNGEE. The CDR3 consists of 15 residues. The CDR3 sequence is CASSSSEQVGTEAFF. The CDR3 nucleotides are TGTGCCAGCAGCTCCAGCGAGCAAGTGGGCACTGAAGCTTTCTTT.

This clone was seen a handful of times. The chain carries TRBV24-1 and TRBJ1-5; TRBD1 might be the D (5 bases). The CDR3 has 14 residues. From germline, CDR1 is KGHDR and CDR2 SFDVKD. Trimming took off 7 bases at V and 3 bases at J, with 12 bases between the two ends. This CDR3 is CATSAGGINQPQHF. In DNA form, the CDR3 reads TGTGCCACCAGCGCCGGGGGAATCAATCAGCCCCAGCATTTT.

This clone occurred once. This chain connects TRBV7-2 to TRBJ2-1; 9 bases line up with TRBD1. Germline V CDR1 and CDR2: SGHTA, FQGNSA. V shed 2 bases, J shed 8 bases, and the junction held 10 bases outside the gene matches. The CDR3 extends over 16 amino acids. CDR3 amino acids: CASSLSPTDRGYEQFF. The CDR3 nucleotides are TGTGCCAGCAGCTTAAGCCCCACCGACAGGGGGTATGAGCAGTTCTTC.

The CDR3 nucleotides read TGTGCCAGTAGTACCCAGTCGGGGGGGGCTGGAGCTTTCTTT. Its protein is CASSTQSGGAGAFF. The rearrangement links TRBV19 to TRBJ1-1; D possibly corresponds to TRBD1 (6 bases). V was clipped by 4 bases and J by 10 bases, with 19 bases between them. Germline CDR1 is LNHDA and CDR2 is SQIVND (reference sequence). The CDR3 extends over 14 amino acids.

The chain carries TRBV7-9 and TRBJ2-1, with D possibly TRBD2 on 6 matching bases. Trimming removed 5 bases from V and 5 bases from J, with 16 bases in between. The CDR3 sequence is 15 residues long. Germline V gives CDR1 SEHNR, CDR2 FQNEAQ (reference sequence). The CDR3 region has the DNA TGTGCCAGCAGCACCCGAGGGACTGTGAACAATGAGCAGTTCTTC. This sequence encodes CASSTRGTVNNEQFF. Looking up the rest from reference TRBV7-9 and TRBJ2-1 gives the full variable domain: DTGVSQNPRHKITKRGQNVTFRCDPISEHNRLYWYRQTLGQGPEFLTYFQNEAQLEKSRLLSDRFSAERPKGSFSTLEIQRTEQGDSAMYLCASSTRGTVNNEQFFGPGTRLTVL.

V and J are TRBV7-2 and TRBJ2-7; TRBD2 aligns across 7 bases. The CDR3 extends over 14 amino acids. From germline, CDR1 is SGHTA and CDR2 FQGNSA. V shed 1 base, J shed 3 bases, and the junction held 3 bases outside the gene matches. The DNA of the CDR3 is TGTGCCAGCAGCTTAGGCGGGAGTGACTACGAGCAGTACTTC. It yields the protein CASSLGGSDYEQYF.

The rearrangement joins TRBV12-3 or TRBV12-4 to TRBJ1-5; possibly TRBD1 for D (5 bases). Trimming shortened V by 4 bases and J by 6 bases, and 7 bases separated the two germline ends. This CDR3 contains 12 residues. CDR3 sequence reads: CASSSQGQPQHF. The CDR3 DNA follows: TGTGCCAGCAGTTCCCAGGGTCAGCCCCAGCATTTT.

The chain combines TRBV29-1 with TRBJ2-2; TRBD2 matches 12 bases. V lost 5 bases to trimming and J lost 5 bases; unmatched junction nucleotides: 3. This CDR3 has 14 residues. Per the germline V gene, CDR1 is SQVTM and CDR2 is ANQGSEA. The CDR3, as DNA: TGCAGCGTTCTGGGACTAGCGGGTACCGGGGAGCTGTTTTTT. This sequence encodes CSVLGLAGTGELFF.

This clone was detected only once. The chain couples TRBV20-1 to TRBJ2-7; 9 nucleotides align to TRBD2. This CDR3 region has 14 residues. Looked up from germline, CDR1 is DFQATT and CDR2 is SNEGSKA (reference sequence). Unmatched junction bases numbered 10, after V lost 3 bases and J lost 7 bases. CDR3 loop: CSASGDSGSEEQYF. CDR3 nucleotide sequence: TGCAGTGCTAGTGGTGATAGCGGGAGTGAGGAGCAGTACTTC.

The rearrangement links TRBV15 to TRBJ2-5; 14 positions match TRBD2. V shed 0 bases, J shed 4 bases, and the junction held 7 bases outside the gene matches. Germline V gives CDR1 LNHNV, CDR2 YYDKDF (reference sequence). The CDR3 has 18 residues. CDR3 sequence: CATSRDSIGLAGGETQYF. The CDR3 DNA sequence: TGTGCCACCAGCAGAGATTCCATCGGACTAGCGGGAGGAGAGACCCAGTACTTC.

The chain couples TRBV21-1 to TRBJ1-3. TRBV21-1 is flagged as a pseudogene. This CDR3 is 15 amino acids long. CDR3 amino acids: CASSNANRAGNTIYF. As DNA, the CDR3 is TGTGCCAGCAGCAATGCAAATCGGGCTGGAAACACCATATATTTT.

The chain has TRBV5-1 and TRBJ2-7, with D perhaps TRBD1 (5 bases). From germline, CDR1 is SGHRS and CDR2 YFSETQ. V lost 3 bases to trimming and J lost 0 bases, with 16 bases between them. The CDR3 has 16 residues. In DNA, the CDR3 is TGCGCCAGCAGCTCGGCGGACACCCGGAGCTCCTACGAGCAGTACTTC. Translation gives CASSSADTRSSYEQYF.

CDR3 residues: CASRQGADTEAFF. Here the CDR3 DNA reads TGTGCCAGCAGACAGGGGGCGGACACTGAAGCTTTCTTT. The genes are TRBV28 and TRBJ1-1; TRBD1 agrees at 9 bases. The CDR3 runs 13 residues. The germline CDR1 and CDR2 sequences are MDHEN and SYDVKM. With 6 bases clipped from V and 3 bases from J, the junction kept 2 bases outside the gene matches.

This rearrangement joins TRBV19 to TRBJ1-1; tentative D call: TRBD1 (5 bases). The CDR3 spans 13 residues. V lost 3 bases and J lost 3, with 8 bases in between. Germline loops: CDR1 LNHDA, CDR2 SQIVND (reference sequence). The CDR3 DNA follows: TGTGCCAGTAGTATCACAGGTTACACTGAAGCTTTCTTT. This codes for CASSITGYTEAFF.

CDR3 sequence reads: CASSAGLAASYNEQFF. The CDR3 DNA reads TGTGCCAGCAGCGCCGGACTAGCGGCCTCCTACAATGAGCAGTTCTTC. The chain uses TRBV7-3 and TRBJ2-1; 10 positions agree with TRBD2. With V trimmed by 5 bases and J by 0 bases, 4 bases remained unmatched. Germline V gene sequence: CDR1 SGHTA, CDR2 FQGTGA. The CDR3 has 16 residues.

This clone was seen more than once but under ten times. The chain links TRBV6-1 to TRBJ1-2; TRBD1 aligns across 8 bases. Losses at the gene ends were 3 bases for V and 4 bases for J; bases not matched to a gene: 4. Germline CDR1 is MNHNS and CDR2 is SASEGT. The CDR3 has 14 amino acids. CDR3 coding DNA: TGTGCCAGCAGTGAGAGGACAGGGCGCTATGGCTACACCTTC. This encodes CASSERTGRYGYTF.

V gene TRBV5-1 combines with J gene TRBJ2-5; tentatively, D is TRBD1 (6 bases). V was shortened by 0 bases and J by 9 bases, with 15 bases between the two germline ends. This CDR3 region has 14 residues. Per germline, CDR1 SGHRS and CDR2 YFSETQ. The chain's CDR3 is CASSLGDTQRAQYF. The CDR3 region has the DNA TGCGCCAGCAGCTTGGGGGACACGCAGAGGGCCCAGTACTTC.